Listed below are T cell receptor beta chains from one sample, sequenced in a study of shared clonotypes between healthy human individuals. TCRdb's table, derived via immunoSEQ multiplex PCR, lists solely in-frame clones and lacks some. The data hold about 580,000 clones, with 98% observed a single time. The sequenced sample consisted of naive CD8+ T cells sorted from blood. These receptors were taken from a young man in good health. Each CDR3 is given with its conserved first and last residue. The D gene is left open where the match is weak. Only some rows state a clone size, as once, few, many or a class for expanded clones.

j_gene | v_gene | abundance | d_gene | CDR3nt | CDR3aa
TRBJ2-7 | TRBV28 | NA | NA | TGTGCCAGCAGTTTCCCCCCCGCGGTTTCGGGGAGCTCCTACGAGCAGTACTTC | CASSFPPAVSGSSYEQYF
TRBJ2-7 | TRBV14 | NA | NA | TGTGCCAGCAGCCAAGAGCCAGGGGAGGGGGAGCGGGAATACGAGCAGTACTTC | CASSQEPGEGEREYEQYF
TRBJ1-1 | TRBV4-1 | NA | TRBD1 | TGCGCCAGCAGCCAAGATCGACAGGGCCGAACAGGAGCTTTCTTT | CASSQDRQGRTGAFF
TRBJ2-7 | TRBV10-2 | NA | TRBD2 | TGCGCCAGCAGCCCTAGCGGGTCCTCCTACGAGCAGTACTTC | CASSPSGSSYEQYF
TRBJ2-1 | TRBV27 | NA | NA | TGTGCCAGCAGTCAAAGGACTACCCGGGACAGCGATGAGCAGTTCTTC | CASSQRTTRDSDEQFF
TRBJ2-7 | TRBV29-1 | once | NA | TGCAGCGTTGAAGATCTAGAGGACAGCACCTACGAGCAGTACTTC | CSVEDLEDSTYEQYF
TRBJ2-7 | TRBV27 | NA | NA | TGTGCCAGCAGTTTAGGGTCCCCCCGCTCCTACGAGCAGTACTTC | CASSLGSPRSYEQYF
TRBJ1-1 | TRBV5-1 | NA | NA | TGCGCCAGCAGCTTTGGAGTAGGCAGGGAGAACACTGAAGCTTTCTTT | CASSFGVGRENTEAFF
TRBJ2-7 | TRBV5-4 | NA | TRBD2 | TGTGCCAGCAGCCAGATAGCGGGAGCCCTTAGTTACGAGCAGTACTTC | CASSQIAGALSYEQYF
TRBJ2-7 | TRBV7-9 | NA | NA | TGTGCCAGCAGCTTATCACGGCCCGTCGAGCAGTACTTC | CASSLSRPVEQYF
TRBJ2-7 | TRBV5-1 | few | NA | TGCGCCAGCAGCTTGGAGGCGGGCTCCTACGAGCAGTACTTC | CASSLEAGSYEQYF
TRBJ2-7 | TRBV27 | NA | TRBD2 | TGTGCCAGCGGGGTCCCGACTAGCGGGAGGTACGAGCAGTACTTC | CASGVPTSGRYEQYF
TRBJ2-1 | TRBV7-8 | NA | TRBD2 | TGTGCCAGCAGCTTAGAAGCATTCAGCAGTAGACTAGCCGAAGGGAAGTTCTTC | CASSLEAFSSRLAEGKFF
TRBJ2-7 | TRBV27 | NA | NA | TGTGCCAGCAGTTTCCAGATTCACTACGAGCAGTACTTC | CASSFQIHYEQYF
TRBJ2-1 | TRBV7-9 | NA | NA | TGTGCCAGCAGCTCCGAGACCTCTTGGGGTGAGCAGTTCTTC | CASSSETSWGEQFF
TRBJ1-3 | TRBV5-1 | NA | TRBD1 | TGCGCCAGCAGCTTGGGGACAGGCGTGAACACCATATATTTT | CASSLGTGVNTIYF
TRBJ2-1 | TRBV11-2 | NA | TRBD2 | TGTGCCAGCAGCTTAGATGGCGGGGGATGGAATGAGCAGTTCTTC | CASSLDGGGWNEQFF
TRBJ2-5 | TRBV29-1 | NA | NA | TGCAGCGCCTCGGGACCCAAGGGAGAGACCCAGTACTTC | CSASGPKGETQYF
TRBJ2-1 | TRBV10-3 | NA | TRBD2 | TGTGCCATCAGTGAAGCGGGGGAGCAGTTCTTC | CAISEAGEQFF
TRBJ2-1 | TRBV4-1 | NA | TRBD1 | TGCGCCAGCAGCCACGCCGGGACAGGGGTGAATGAGCAGTTCTTC | CASSHAGTGVNEQFF
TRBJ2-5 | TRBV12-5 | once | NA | TGTGCTAGTGGTTTGGGCTCCGGGACTCCCAGGGGGCAAGAGACCCAGTACTTC | CASGLGSGTPRGQETQYF
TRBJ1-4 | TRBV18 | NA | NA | TGTGCCAGCTCACCTGAGGGGATCGGGGATGAAAAACTGTTTTTT | CASSPEGIGDEKLFF
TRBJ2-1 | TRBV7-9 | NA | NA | TGTGCCAGCAGCTTAGCGAGGTCCGGGAAGGGTCATGAGCAGTTCTTC | CASSLARSGKGHEQFF
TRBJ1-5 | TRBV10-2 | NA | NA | TGCGCCAGCAGGAGGACAGAAAATAGCAATCAGCCCCAGCATTTT | CASRRTENSNQPQHF
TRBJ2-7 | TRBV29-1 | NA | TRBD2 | TGCAGCGTTGATATAGCGGGATTCGACGAGCAGTACTTC | CSVDIAGFDEQYF
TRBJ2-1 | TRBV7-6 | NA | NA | TGTGCCAGCAGCTTAGGAGGGCCCGATGGGCAGTTCTTC | CASSLGGPDGQFF
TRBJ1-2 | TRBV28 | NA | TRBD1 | TGTGCCAGCAGTTACTCCCCACAGGGGGCCGGCTATGGCTACACCTTC | CASSYSPQGAGYGYTF
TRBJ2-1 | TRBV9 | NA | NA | TGTGCCAGCAGCCCCTTGACTGAAAGACCCTACAATGAGCAGTTCTTC | CASSPLTERPYNEQFF
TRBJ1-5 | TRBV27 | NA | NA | TGTGCCAGCAGTTCGGGGGGCAATCAGCCCCAGCATTTT | CASSSGGNQPQHF
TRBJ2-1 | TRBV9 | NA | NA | TGTGCCAGCAGCCCGCGGACTAACCACAATGAGCAGTTCTTC | CASSPRTNHNEQFF
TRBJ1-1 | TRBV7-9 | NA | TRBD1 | TGTGCCAGCAGCCCCGGACAGGGTCGCACTGAAGCTTTCTTT | CASSPGQGRTEAFF
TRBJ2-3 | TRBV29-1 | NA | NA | TGCAGCGTTGAAGATACGGCACTAGGGATGGATACGCAGTATTTT | CSVEDTALGMDTQYF